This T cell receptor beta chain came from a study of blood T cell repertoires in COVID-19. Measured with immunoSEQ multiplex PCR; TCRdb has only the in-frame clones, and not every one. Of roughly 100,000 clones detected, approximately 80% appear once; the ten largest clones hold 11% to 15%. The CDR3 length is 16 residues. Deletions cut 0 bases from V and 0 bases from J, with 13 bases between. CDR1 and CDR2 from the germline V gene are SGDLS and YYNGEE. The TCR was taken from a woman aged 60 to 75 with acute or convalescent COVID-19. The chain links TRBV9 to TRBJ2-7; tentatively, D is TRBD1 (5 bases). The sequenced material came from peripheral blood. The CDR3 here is CASSVAGAGFSYEQYF. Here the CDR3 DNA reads TGTGCCAGCAGCGTAGCTGGGGCAGGCTTCTCCTACGAGCAGTACTTC.